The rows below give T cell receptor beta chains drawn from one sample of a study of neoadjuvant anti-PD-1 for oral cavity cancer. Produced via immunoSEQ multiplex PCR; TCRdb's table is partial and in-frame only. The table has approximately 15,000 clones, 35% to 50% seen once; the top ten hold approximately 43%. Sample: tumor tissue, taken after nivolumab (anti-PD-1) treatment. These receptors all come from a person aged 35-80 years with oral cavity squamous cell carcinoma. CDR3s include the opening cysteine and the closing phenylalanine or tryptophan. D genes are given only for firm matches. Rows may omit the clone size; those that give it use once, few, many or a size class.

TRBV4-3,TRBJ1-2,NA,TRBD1,TGCGCCAGCAGCCAAGATTCGGGACAGGGCTTTAGTGGCTACACCTTC,CASSQDSGQGFSGYTF
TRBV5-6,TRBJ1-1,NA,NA,TGTGCCAGCAGGTCCAGACGTCAGGCGGGGGGGAGATACACTGAAGCTTTCTTT,CASRSRRQAGGRYTEAFF
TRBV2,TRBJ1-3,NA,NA,TGTGCCAGCACCAGACGTGGGGACTCTGGAAACACCATATATTTT,CASTRRGDSGNTIYF
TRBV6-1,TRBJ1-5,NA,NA,TGTGCCAGCAGAAGGACAGAGACTCAGCCCCAGCATTTT,CASRRTETQPQHF
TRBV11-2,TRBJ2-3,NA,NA,TGTGCCAGCAGCTTAGGAGTTGCGGACACAGATACGCAGTATTTT,CASSLGVADTDTQYF
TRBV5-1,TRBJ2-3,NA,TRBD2,TGCGCCAGCAGCTTGGATCGAGCGGGGACAGATACGCAGTATTTT,CASSLDRAGTDTQYF
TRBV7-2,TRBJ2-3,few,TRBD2,TGTGCCAGCAGCTCGCCGGGACTAGCGGGGATACGCACAGATACGCAGTATTTT,CASSSPGLAGIRTDTQYF
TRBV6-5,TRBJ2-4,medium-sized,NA,TGTGCCAGCAGTTACAAGTCGCCCGGAGGTGGTGGCATTCAGTACTTC,CASSYKSPGGGGIQYF
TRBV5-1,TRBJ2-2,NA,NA,TGCGCCAGCAGCCCTTTCCAACAGGACACCGGGGAGCTGTTTTTT,CASSPFQQDTGELFF
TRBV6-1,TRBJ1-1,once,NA,TGTGCCAGCCTAAGAGCTTCGGGTACTGAAGCTTTCTTT,CASLRASGTEAFF
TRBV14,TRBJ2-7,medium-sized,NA,TGTGCCAGCAGCCAAGATATGCGGGGGCGGACCTACGAGCAGTACTTC,CASSQDMRGRTYEQYF
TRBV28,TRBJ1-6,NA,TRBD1,TGTGCCAGCAGTTCGATACAGGGGGCAGAGGATTCACCCCTCCACTTT,CASSSIQGAEDSPLHF
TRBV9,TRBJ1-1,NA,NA,TGTGCCAGCAGCGTAGAATGGGGGACCCAAGCTTTCTTT,CASSVEWGTQAFF
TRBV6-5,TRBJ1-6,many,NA,TGTGCCAGCAGTCCGGGACGGAATAATTCACCCCTCCACTTT,CASSPGRNNSPLHF
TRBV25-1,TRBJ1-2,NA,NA,TGTGCCAGCAGTGGCTCGCGGAGGTATGGCTACACCTTC,CASSGSRRYGYTF
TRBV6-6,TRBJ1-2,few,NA,TGTGCCAGCAGAACCTCTGGTACGGGGGTCCATGGCTACACCTTC,CASRTSGTGVHGYTF
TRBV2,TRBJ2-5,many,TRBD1,TGTGCCAGCAGTAAGGGACAGTGGGAGGAGACCCAGTACTTC,CASSKGQWEETQYF
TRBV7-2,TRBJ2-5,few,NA,TGTGCCAGCAGCTCCGTCGGGCAGGGTGACCAAGAGACCCAGTACTTC,CASSSVGQGDQETQYF
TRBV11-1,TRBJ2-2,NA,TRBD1,TGTGCCAGCAGCTTAGTAAGCGTTGGGACAGGAGCCACCGGGGAGCTGTTTTTT,CASSLVSVGTGATGELFF
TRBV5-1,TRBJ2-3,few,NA,TGCGCCAGCAGCTTGGGGGGGTCTAGCACAGATACGCAGTATTTT,CASSLGGSSTDTQYF
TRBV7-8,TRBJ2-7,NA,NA,TGTGCCAGCAGCTCATCCGAAATGACTGGATCCTACGAGCAGTACTTC,CASSSSEMTGSYEQYF
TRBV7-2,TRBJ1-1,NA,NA,TGTGCCAGCAGCTTAAAGGCCGCGGCGAGAGCTTTCTTT,CASSLKAAARAFF
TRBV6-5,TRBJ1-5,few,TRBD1,TGTGCCAGCAGATTACTTAGACAGGGAAATCAGCCCCAGCATTTT,CASRLLRQGNQPQHF
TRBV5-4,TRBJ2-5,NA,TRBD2,TGTGCCAGCAGCTTAAGGACTAGCGGTGGGGGAGAGACCCAGTACTTC,CASSLRTSGGGETQYF
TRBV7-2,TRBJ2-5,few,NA,TGTGCCAGCAGCGCTTTAACGGGACGACGAGGAGAGACCCAGTACTTC,CASSALTGRRGETQYF
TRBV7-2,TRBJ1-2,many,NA,TGTGCCAGCAGCTTAGCAGGGGACTCCTATGGCTACACCTTC,CASSLAGDSYGYTF
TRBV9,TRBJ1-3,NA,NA,TGTGCCAGCAGCGTAGGGGCAAGTGGAAACACCATATATTTT,CASSVGASGNTIYF
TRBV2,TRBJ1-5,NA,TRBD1,TGTGCCAGCAGGGGGGACAGGGAACAGCCCCAGCATTTT,CASRGDREQPQHF
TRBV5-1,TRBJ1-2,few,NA,TGCGCCAGCAGCCTTACAGGGTTTGAGGGCTACACCTTC,CASSLTGFEGYTF